This T cell receptor (beta chain) was retrieved from a study of vaccination effects on CD4 cells after COVID-19. Study results and limitations: Clones of infection and vaccine origin contracted markedly late after vaccination.

On this clone itself: What it recognizes is unknown.

With 3 bases removed from V and 0 bases from J, the gap between germline ends came to 15 bases. Germline lookup yields CDR1 LGHNA and CDR2 YSLEER. The CDR3 extends over 17 amino acids. Antigen-specific CD4+ T cells were first expanded with viral peptide pools by the ViraFEST assay and only then sequenced. Once cultured for 10 to 11 days, the cells underwent separation to obtain CD4+ T cells. Participants received two doses of either the BNT162b2 or mRNA-1273 vaccine. People in the vaccine group had not been infected with SARS-CoV-2 before, and their nucleocapsid antibodies were negative. Both day 3 and day 7 saw half the medium replaced with IL-2 medium. TCRdb's copy holds only in-frame clones and misses some; the assay was immunoSEQ multiplex PCR. Here the sample spans about 72,000 clones, about 80% being singletons.

This chain links TRBV4-3 with TRBJ2-1; no definite D call. This TCR was recovered from a human donor who received a COVID-19 vaccine. The specimen was CD4+ T cells from PBMCs cultured with HCoV-229E spike peptides, collected after COVID-19 vaccination. CDR3 coding DNA: TGCGCCAGCAGCCAGGCTCCCCCGGTTTTCTCCTACAATGAGCAGTTCTTC. Its protein is CASSQAPPVFSYNEQFF.